This T cell receptor beta chain is from a study of cytomegalovirus exposure and HLA in healthy donors. Overall study results and limits: With high specificity and sensitivity, the classifier reportedly diagnosed cytomegalovirus status.

The study ran its PCR with 60 Vbeta and 13 Jbeta primers. Method: immunoSEQ multiplex PCR; TCRdb's copy keeps in-frame clones and lacks some. This repertoire comprises about 52,000 clones; its ten largest clones make up around an eighth. The V segment lost 1 base and the J segment 5 bases; nucleotides outside the gene matches: 0. CDR3 length equals 15 residues. CDR1 and CDR2 from the germline V gene are SGHRS and YFSETQ. In regard to this clone: The target antigen is unknown.

The chain uses TRBV5-1 and TRBJ2-1, with TRBD2 matching over 13 bases. The TCR was taken from a woman aged 60-70 years in good health and CMV-seropositive. The specimen was PBMCs. CDR3 sequence reads: CASSLTSGGDNEQFF. CDR3 nucleotides: TGCGCCAGCAGCTTGACTAGCGGGGGGGACAATGAGCAGTTCTTC.